Presented here are 28 T cell receptor beta chains from one specimen sequenced in a study of cytomegalovirus exposure and HLA in healthy donors. Vbeta (60) and Jbeta (13) primers were used in the PCR. Method: immunoSEQ multiplex PCR; TCRdb's copy keeps in-frame clones and lacks some. The sample lists 74,000 or so clones, around 78% occurring once. Sequencing input: PBMCs. All receptors derive from a male donor in good health and CMV-seropositive.

This chain connects TRBV7-9 to TRBJ1-5; the D gene is possibly TRBD1 (5 bases). V lost 3 bases and J 4 bases, leaving 10 bases between the germline ends. CDR3 length equals 14 residues. Germline loops: CDR1 SEHNR, CDR2 FQNEAQ (reference sequence). For the CDR3, the DNA is TGTGCCAGCAGCTTCGCGGGGGGTAATCAGCCCCAGCATTTT. This translates into CASSFAGGNQPQHF.

The rearrangement joins TRBV11-3 to TRBJ2-1; 9 nucleotides align to TRBD1. Germline V gene lookup returns CDR1 SGHNT and CDR2 YENEEA. The CDR3 is 15 residues long. V trimming: 1 base; J trimming: 7 bases; junction bases outside the gene matches: 5. CDR3 sequence (DNA): TGTGCCAGCAGCTTAGTGGCGGGACAGGGAAATGAGCAGTTCTTC. This codes for CASSLVAGQGNEQFF.

This clone was observed a few times. The chain links TRBV18 to TRBJ1-1, with no clear D. This CDR3 is 14 amino acids long. Trimming shortened V by 1 base and J by 0 bases, and 6 bases separated the two germline ends. Per the germline V gene, CDR1 is KGHSH and CDR2 is LQKENI. DNA of the CDR3: TGTGCCAGCTCACCACGGACTATGAACACTGAAGCTTTCTTT. Translating gives CASSPRTMNTEAFF.

This clone was seen more than once but under ten times. The gene calls are TRBV10-1 and TRBJ2-7; D unresolved. V dropped 4 bases and J dropped 3 bases, with 4 bases sitting between them. The germline gives CDR1 WNHNN, CDR2 SYGVQD (reference sequence). The CDR3 spans 11 residues. The CDR3 region is CASSAFYEQYF. In DNA, the CDR3 is TGCGCCAGCAGTGCCTTCTACGAGCAGTACTTC.

The chain carries TRBV9 and TRBJ2-5; unclear D gene. The J call is in doubt because the DNA end fits TRBJ2-7 better. The length of the CDR3 is 14 residues. In germline, CDR1 is SGDLS, CDR2 YYNGEE. CDR3 loop: CASSVDGSSYEQYF. DNA of the CDR3: TGTGCCAGCAGCGTAGACGGTAGCTCCTACGAGCAGTACTTC.

V usage is TRBV12-5 and J usage is TRBJ1-5; weak D call: TRBD1 (5 bases). The CDR3 runs 15 residues. The V gene's germline CDR1 is LGHNT and CDR2 FRNRAP. Trimming took 0 bases from V and 7 from J, leaving 13 bases between them. Here the CDR3 DNA reads TGTGCTAGTGGTTTGGTAGTCAGGGAACGGCAGCCCCAGCATTTT. It is translated as CASGLVVRERQPQHF.

CDR3: CASSPHQGGETQYF. CDR3 DNA sequence: TGTGCCAGCAGCCCACACCAGGGTGGAGAGACCCAGTACTTC. This chain links TRBV7-2 with TRBJ2-5; maybe TRBD1 (5 bases). V dropped 5 bases and J dropped 4 bases, with 14 bases sitting between them. Germline values: CDR1 SGHTA, CDR2 FQGNSA. This CDR3 has 14 residues.

The V call is TRBV2, the J call TRBJ1-1, with 12 bases fitting TRBD1. The CDR3 length is 16 residues. Germline V gene data show CDR1 as SNHLY and CDR2 as FYNNEI. Losses at the gene ends were 4 bases for V and 11 bases for J; bases not matched to a gene: 14. The CDR3 nucleotides are TGTGCCAGCAGTGGGGACCCGGGACAGGGGGCACTCAGGGCTTTCTTT. As protein: CASSGDPGQGALRAFF.

This clone was picked up one time. The V gene is TRBV6-5, the J gene TRBJ2-5, with a possible D match to TRBD2 (5 bases). V was shortened by 8 bases and J by 7 bases, with 17 bases between the two germline ends. This CDR3 has 13 amino acids. Per germline, CDR1 MNHEY and CDR2 SVGAGI. This CDR3 is CASREGLAGTQYF. The CDR3 DNA is TGTGCCAGCCGAGAAGGACTGGCGGGGACCCAGTACTTC.

Only a few counts were recorded for this clone. This chain uses TRBV7-3 with TRBJ1-1; D call uncertain. The CDR3 has 13 amino acids. CDR1 is SGHTA and CDR2 is FQGTGA in the germline V gene. V was trimmed by 4 bases and J by 3 bases, leaving 9 bases between them. In DNA, the CDR3 is TGTGCCAGCAGCTCCCAGAGGGACACTGAAGCTTTCTTT. Translation gives CASSSQRDTEAFF.

The chain combines TRBV5-1 with TRBJ2-2; D is unresolved. CDR1 SGHRS and CDR2 YFSETQ come from the germline V gene. The CDR3 length is 16 residues. The V end lost 2 bases, the J end lost 5 bases, and 16 bases lay between the germline ends. The CDR3 DNA follows: TGCGCCAGCAGCTTATTTGGCAGTCGTGATACCGGGGAGCTGTTTTTT. It yields the protein CASSLFGSRDTGELFF.

This rearrangement joins TRBV7-9 to TRBJ1-1, with TRBD1 matching 8 bases. CDR1 and CDR2 from the germline V gene are SEHNR and FQNEAQ (reference sequence). V lost 4 bases and J lost 5; bases outside the gene matches: 6. The CDR3 sequence is 14 residues long. The CDR3 is CASSSGGVWTEAFF. The CDR3 DNA follows: TGTGCCAGCAGCTCAGGGGGCGTTTGGACTGAAGCTTTCTTT.

This clone was picked up a small number of times. The chain links TRBV7-9 to TRBJ1-2; D is perhaps TRBD1 (5 bases). Germline V CDR1 and CDR2: SEHNR, FQNEAQ (reference sequence). The length of the CDR3 is 15 residues. V lost 6 bases to trimming and J lost 3 bases, with 17 bases between them. CDR3 residues: CASRSTRGDDYGYTF. DNA of the CDR3: TGTGCCAGCAGGTCTACCCGGGGGGACGACTATGGCTACACCTTC.

This clone was counted between two and nine times. J is TRBJ2-7 and V is TRBV19; unclear D gene. The CDR3 totals 14 residues. The germline V and J ends were trimmed by 3 bases and 3 bases, with 12 bases remaining between them. The V gene's germline CDR1 is LNHDA and CDR2 SQIVND (reference sequence). The CDR3 region is CASSIAEYDYEQYF. CDR3 sequence (DNA): TGTGCCAGTAGTATTGCCGAGTACGACTACGAGCAGTACTTC.

The rearrangement links TRBV27 to TRBJ2-3; D is unresolved. Looked up from germline, CDR1 is MNHEY and CDR2 is SMNVEV (reference sequence). V was cut by 3 bases and J by 0 bases, with 7 bases left in between. This CDR3 has 14 residues. CDR3 loop: CASSLGWSTDTQYF. The CDR3 DNA reads TGTGCCAGCAGTTTGGGCTGGAGCACAGATACGCAGTATTTT.

V and J are TRBV7-8 and TRBJ2-5; 12 nucleotides align to TRBD2. This CDR3 spans 15 amino acids. Germline V gene data show CDR1 as SGHVS and CDR2 as FQNEAQ. The junction had 11 bases not matched to a gene; V was cut back by 4 bases and J by 11 bases. CDR3 bases: TGTGCCAGCAGCTCGGCCCGACTAGCGGGGGTTGAGCAGTACTTC. Translating gives CASSSARLAGVEQYF. Complete variable domain (other parts from reference TRBV7-8 and TRBJ2-5): GAGVSQSPRYKVAKRGQDVALRCDPISGHVSLFWYQQALGQGPEFLTYFQNEAQLDKSGLPSDRFFAERPEGSVSTLKIQRTQQEDSAVYLCASSSARLAGVEQYFGPGTRLLVL.

V usage is TRBV6-5 and J usage is TRBJ1-1; perhaps TRBD1 as D (5 bases). This CDR3 is 15 amino acids long. Trimming cost V 0 bases and J 0 bases, with 8 bases left between them. CDR1 and CDR2 (germline): MNHEY, SVGAGI. The CDR3: CASSYSTAMNTEAFF. Written as DNA, the CDR3 is TGTGCCAGCAGTTACTCGACAGCCATGAACACTGAAGCTTTCTTT.

There are a few counts of this clone. The genes are TRBV7-9 and TRBJ1-1, with 7 positions matching TRBD1. CDR1 and CDR2 (germline): SEHNR, FQNEAQ (reference sequence). Losses at the gene ends were 8 bases for V and 0 bases for J; bases not matched to a gene: 9. The CDR3 is 15 amino acids. CDR3 in amino acids: CASSPGTVMNTEAFF. CDR3 in DNA: TGTGCCAGCTCCCCCGGGACAGTAATGAACACTGAAGCTTTCTTT.

The chain carries TRBV28 and TRBJ1-5, with D possibly being TRBD1 (6 bases). The CDR3 contains 13 residues. The V gene lost 3 bases and the J gene lost 4 bases, with 7 bases spanning the gap. Germline assignment: CDR1 MDHEN and CDR2 SYDVKM. The CDR3 DNA follows: TGTGCCAGCAGTTTGGGGGCGAATCAGCCCCAGCATTTT. Protein sequence: CASSLGANQPQHF.

The chain couples TRBV5-4 to TRBJ2-3; TRBD1 matches at 8 bases. V was pared by 4 bases and J by 0 bases, with 4 bases of the junction left unmatched. Germline loops: CDR1 SGHNT, CDR2 YYREEE (reference sequence). The CDR3 spans 15 residues. The CDR3 DNA follows: TGTGCCAGCAGCCAGGGGGCGGGGAGCACAGATACGCAGTATTTT. Amino acid sequence: CASSQGAGSTDTQYF.

The chain carries TRBV29-1 and TRBJ1-2; D is ambiguous. CDR3 size: 14 residues. Germline V lookup: CDR1 SQVTM, CDR2 ANQGSEA. Trimming stripped 7 bases from V and 5 bases from J, with 20 bases between. This CDR3 reads CSDSPHIPTYGYTF. DNA for the CDR3: TGCAGCGACAGTCCGCACATCCCCACTTATGGCTACACCTTC.

In DNA form, the CDR3 reads TGTGCCAGCAGCCCCGTGACAGGGGCCTACGAGCAGTACTTC. Translating gives CASSPVTGAYEQYF. This sequence joins TRBV5-8 and TRBJ2-5, with TRBD1 identical over 8 bases. Gene TRBJ2-7 matches the end of the DNA better, so the J call may be wrong. This CDR3 has 14 residues. CDR1 SGHTS and CDR2 YDEGEE come from the germline V gene.

V usage is TRBV11-2 and J usage is TRBJ2-7, with a possible D match to TRBD2 (6 bases). Germline V gene data show CDR1 as SGHAT and CDR2 as FQNNGV. The length of the CDR3 is 15 residues. The V end was cut by 2 bases, the J end by 2 bases, with 13 bases between. The CDR3 sequence is CASSLSGTGAYEQYF. The DNA of the CDR3 is TGTGCCAGCAGCTTAAGTGGGACGGGAGCCTACGAGCAGTACTTC.

This clone was observed a handful of times. This chain connects TRBV18 to TRBJ2-7; 8 bases fit TRBD2. The CDR3 consists of 15 residues. Germline CDR1 and CDR2: KGHSH and LQKENI. The ends lost 1 base at V and 5 bases at J; junction bases unmatched: 7. CDR3 sequence (DNA): TGTGCCAGCTCACCACGTGGGACTAGTCATAACGAGCAGTACTTC. Protein: CASSPRGTSHNEQYF.

V is TRBV28 and J is TRBJ2-5; 10 bases fit TRBD2. The CDR3 covers 20 residues. V lost 0 bases and J lost 5; bases outside the gene matches: 18. The V gene's germline CDR1 is MDHEN and CDR2 SYDVKM. CDR3 sequence (DNA): TGTGCCAGCAGTTTATGGGGGGACCTCCTAACTAGCGGGATAGGGGAGACCCAGTACTTC. This sequence encodes CASSLWGDLLTSGIGETQYF.

This clone was recorded only once. The V gene is TRBV9, the J gene TRBJ2-3; TRBD2 might be the D (6 bases). V was cut by 3 bases and J by 0 bases, with 11 bases left in between. Germline V gives CDR1 SGDLS, CDR2 YYNGEE. This CDR3 region has 15 residues. This CDR3 is CASSAGATSTDTQYF. CDR3 DNA: TGTGCCAGCAGCGCGGGAGCTACTAGCACAGATACGCAGTATTTT.

This CDR3 is CSVDGGPANYGYTF. The CDR3 region has the DNA TGCAGCGTCGACGGGGGACCAGCTAACTATGGCTACACCTTC. The rearrangement links TRBV29-1 to TRBJ1-2; maybe TRBD1 (5 bases). CDR3 length: 14 residues. Per the germline V gene, CDR1 is SQVTM and CDR2 is ANQGSEA. The V gene lost 6 bases and the J gene lost 0 bases, with 14 bases spanning the gap.

V is TRBV6-5 and J is TRBJ1-1; 7 nucleotides agree with TRBD1. This CDR3 region has 12 residues. Losses at the gene ends were 5 bases for V and 7 bases for J; bases not matched to a gene: 4. From germline, CDR1 is MNHEY and CDR2 SVGAGI. CDR3 in DNA: TGTGCCAGCAGTGATAGACAGGGTGAAGCTTTCTTT. Amino acid sequence: CASSDRQGEAFF.